This TCR beta chain was recovered during a study of cytomegalovirus exposure and HLA in healthy donors. Unmatched junction bases numbered 3, after V lost 7 bases and J lost 6 bases. The CDR3 has 13 amino acids. Germline V CDR1 and CDR2: MNHNS, SASEGT. On this clone itself: Its antigen remains unidentified.

Study-wide results and caveats: In vitro data verified a few CMV-associated chains as specific for CMV antigens. Researchers catalogued about 150 TCR beta chains as cytomegalovirus-associated.

Likely unrecorded immune exposures existed in these nominally healthy donors. In the PCR, 60 Vbeta and 13 Jbeta primers were used. The repertoire was sequenced with immunoSEQ multiplex PCR; TCRdb's copy has only in-frame clones and lacks some. The repertoire holds 100,000 to 120,000 clones, about 69% seen once, with roughly 1.2% in the top ten. Sequenced: PBMCs. The V call is TRBV6-1, the J call TRBJ1-5, with 10 bases fitting TRBD1. The clonotype was recovered from a middle-aged man in good health and CMV-seronegative. CDR3 nucleotides: TGTGCCAGCATGGGGACAGGGGTTCAGCCCCAGCATTTT. As protein: CASMGTGVQPQHF.